This T cell receptor (beta chain) appears in the sequencing data of a study of T cell repertoires in cytomegalovirus infection (dated by TCRdb to between 2018 and 2020). Background for the entire study: Recently identified HLA-C-restricted CMV epitopes, whose presentation resists viral immunomodulation, were targeted by peptide stimulations together with well-studied HLA-B-restricted epitopes. Donor HLA type was relevant to the analysis, as public TCR beta signatures indicated carriage of CMV infection together with the matching HLA type. Results and caveats for the whole study, not just this receptor: In the ex vivo response, HLA-C-restricted CMV-specific TCR beta clonotypes were dominant, and in two of eight donors the single most frequent clonotype came from this HLA-C-restricted group. Cumulative frequency of public TCR beta family members discriminated carriers of CMV infection plus the relevant HLA type in this cohort and an independent roughly 330-donor cohort.

Of note for this clonotype: Its binding antigen is unknown. With a much larger clone just one base away, this may be a read error.

The treatment or condition label, as the study defines it: in vitro stimulation with specific CMV peptide epitopes to enrich CMV-specific T cells. The instrument given in TCRdb is Illumina HiSeq 1500. TCRdb trimmed public reads at Q25 via fastp, called clones via MiXCR and kept in-frame beta chains. Each entry merges the rows of one CDR3 protein and shows their most common DNA and genes. Here the sample has hundreds of thousands of distinct CDR3 sequences; approximately 29% occur a single time. Under 15% of the sample goes to the ten largest clones. Here the sequenced sample was cultured CD8+ T cells from PBMCs, taken from culture after CMV antigen stimulation. The sequence was obtained from a human donor in good health (CMV status not recorded). Some clones in this sample may be carry-over from other donors' samples.

The CDR3: CASRQWNQPQHF. The base sequence is TGTGCCAGCAGGCAGTGGAATCAGCCCCAGCATTTT. The chain links TRBV7-9 with TRBJ1-5, with the D segment identity uncertain. There are 12 amino acids in the CDR3, from cysteine to phenylalanine inclusive. The CDR3 DNA has 36 bases and is translated from base 1. V is clipped by 6 bases and J by 4 bases, and the sequence between their germline boundaries is 7 bases long. Based on the germline V gene (reference sequence), the CDR1 and CDR2 sequences are SEHNR and FQNEAQ. Here the CDR3 is joined to the reference TRBV7-9 and TRBJ1-5 genes, and the full variable domain is: DTGVSQNPRHKITKRGQNVTFRCDPISEHNRLYWYRQTLGQGPEFLTYFQNEAQLEKSRLLSDRFSAERPKGSFSTLEIQRTEQGDSAMYLCASRQWNQPQHFGDGTRLSIL.